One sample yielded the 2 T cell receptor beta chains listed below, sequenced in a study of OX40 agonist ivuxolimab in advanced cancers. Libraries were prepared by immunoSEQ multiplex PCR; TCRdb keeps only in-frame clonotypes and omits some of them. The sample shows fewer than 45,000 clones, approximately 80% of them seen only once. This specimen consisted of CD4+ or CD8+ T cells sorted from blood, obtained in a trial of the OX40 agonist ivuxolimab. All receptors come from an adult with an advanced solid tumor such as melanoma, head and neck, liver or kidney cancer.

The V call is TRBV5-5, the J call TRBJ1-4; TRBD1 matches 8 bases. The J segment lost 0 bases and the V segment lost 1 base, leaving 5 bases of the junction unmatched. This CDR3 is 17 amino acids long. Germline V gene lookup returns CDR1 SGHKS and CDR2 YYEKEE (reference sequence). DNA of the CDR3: TGTGCCAGCAGCTTGTACGGGACAGGTTCAACTAATGAAAAACTGTTTTTT. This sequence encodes CASSLYGTGSTNEKLFF.

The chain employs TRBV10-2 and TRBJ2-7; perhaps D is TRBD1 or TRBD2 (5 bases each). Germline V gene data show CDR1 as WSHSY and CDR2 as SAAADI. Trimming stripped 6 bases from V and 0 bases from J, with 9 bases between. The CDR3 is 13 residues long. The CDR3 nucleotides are TGCGCCAGCAGGGGGGACGACTCCTACGAGCAGTACTTC. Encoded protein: CASRGDDSYEQYF.